Listed below are T cell receptor beta chains from one sample, sequenced in a study of T cell repertoires in aging, cancer and after chemotherapy. TCRdb reprocessed the multiplex PCR reads via MiXCR and lists one record per CDR3 protein. The table shows under 7,000 distinct CDR3 sequences, with almost 30% occurring only once. Sample: blood. Receptors were obtained from a human donor in good health. Each CDR3 is given with its conserved first and last residue. The D gene is left open where the match is weak. A clone size is listed for some rows: how often the clone was seen (once, few, many), or a class if it is expanded.

j_call d_call clone_size v_call cdr3_nt cdr3_aa
TRBJ2-1 . medium-sized TRBV18 TGTGCCAGCTCACCGCCAAGGACAGCATACAATGAGCAGTTCTTC CASSPPRTAYNEQFF
TRBJ2-3 . few TRBV12-3/TRBV12-4 TGTGCCAGCAGTTCAACCACAGATACGCAGTATTTT CASSSTTDTQYF
TRBJ1-1 . medium-sized TRBV29-1 TGCAGCGTTGAGGTAGCCCATAGAAACACTGAAGCTTTCTTT CSVEVAHRNTEAFF
TRBJ2-3 . . TRBV4-3 TGCGCCAGCAGCCAAGATAGCGGCAGGGGGTCATCAGATACGCAGTATTTT CASSQDSGRGSSDTQYF
TRBJ2-7 TRBD1 . TRBV7-3 TGTGCCAGCAGCTTAAACGTAGGGACAGTCTACGAGCAGTACTTC CASSLNVGTVYEQYF
TRBJ1-2 . medium-sized TRBV10-3 TGTGCCATCAGTGAGTCCGGCAGATCCTATGGCTACACCTTC CAISESGRSYGYTF
TRBJ1-5 . few TRBV4-3 TGCGCCAGCAGCCAAGATCCACCAGGGGATAGCAATCAGCCCCAGCATTTT CASSQDPPGDSNQPQHF
TRBJ2-5 TRBD2 few TRBV7-2 TGTGCCAGCAGCACTCGACTAGCGGGGGGGCTTCCCCAAGAGACCCAGTACTTC CASSTRLAGGLPQETQYF
TRBJ2-7 . . TRBV18 TGTGCCAGCTCATCTCAGGGTGCCTACGAGCAGTACTTC CASSSQGAYEQYF
TRBJ1-2 . medium-sized TRBV29-1 TGCAGCGTTGCGAGGGGGACGGGCTACACCTTC CSVARGTGYTF
TRBJ2-2 . large TRBV11-3 TGTGCCAGCAGCTTAGCATCGTACTCAATGGAGCTGTTTTTT CASSLASYSMELFF
TRBJ2-1 TRBD2 . TRBV27 TGTGCCAGCGCCGGACTAGCGGATTACAATGAGCAGTTCTTC CASAGLADYNEQFF
TRBJ1-6 . few TRBV12-3/TRBV12-4 TGTGCCAGCCGATACGGCTCGAGGAATTCACCCCTCCACTTT CASRYGSRNSPLHF
TRBJ2-7 . medium-sized TRBV29-1 TGCAGCGTTGGCCGGGACGCTGCCTCGGTGCGGGAGCAGTACTTC CSVGRDAASVREQYF
TRBJ2-7 . medium-sized TRBV27 TGTGCCAGTATAAACCGGGACTGGCCCTACGAGCAGTACTTC CASINRDWPYEQYF
TRBJ1-1 TRBD1 . TRBV18 TGTGCCAGCTCACTTGACAGGGGAAGAGCTTTCTTT CASSLDRGRAFF
TRBJ2-5 TRBD2 few TRBV5-4 TGTGCCAGCAGCTTGGAGAGCGGGGATATTCGGTTGGAGACCCAGTACTTC CASSLESGDIRLETQYF